The 6 T cell receptor beta chains given below trace back to one sample, sequenced in a study of blood T cell repertoires in COVID-19. Clones were read by immunoSEQ multiplex PCR, and TCRdb kept only the in-frame ones, dropping some. Here the sample spans under 350,000 clones, 65% to 90% being singletons. Specimen: peripheral blood. The receptors here all came from a human donor in a cohort sampled during active COVID-19.

This clone was seen a handful of times. The chain carries TRBV5-4 and TRBJ2-7; 9 bases are shared with TRBD1. V lost 4 bases and J lost 7; bases outside the gene matches: 12. CDR1 SGHNT and CDR2 YYREEE come from the germline V gene (reference sequence). The CDR3 covers 15 residues. CDR3: CASSRSRDRDREQYF. The CDR3 nucleotides are TGTGCCAGCAGCCGAAGCCGGGACAGGGATCGAGAGCAGTACTTC.

This clone has more than one count but fewer than ten. The chain recombines TRBV4-2 with TRBJ2-3; 11 bases are a match to TRBD2. Germline loops: CDR1 LGHNA, CDR2 YNFKEQ. J lost 0 bases, V lost 5 bases, and 4 bases had no gene match. The CDR3 spans 16 residues. DNA for the CDR3: TGTGCCAGCAGCTCGGGACTAGCGGCAAGCACAGATACGCAGTATTTT. Translated, it gives CASSSGLAASTDTQYF.

The genes are TRBV19 and TRBJ2-2; D is undetermined. With 7 bases removed from V and 4 bases from J, the gap between germline ends came to 16 bases. Germline CDR1 LNHDA, CDR2 SQIVND (reference sequence). The CDR3 runs to 15 residues. The CDR3 bases are TGTGCCAGTACCATAGACACTTGGTCCACCGGGGAGCTGTTTTTT. The encoded protein is CASTIDTWSTGELFF.

The chain has TRBV19 and TRBJ1-4; D gene ambiguous. CDR1 LNHDA and CDR2 SQIVND come from the germline V gene (reference sequence). Trimming pared 4 bases from V and 0 bases from J, leaving 6 bases between. The CDR3 is 14 amino acids. CDR3: CASSRAPTNEKLFF. CDR3 sequence (DNA): TGTGCCAGTAGTAGGGCACCAACTAATGAAAAACTGTTTTTT.

The V call is TRBV5-1, the J call TRBJ2-7; TRBD1 is a possible D gene (6 bases). Trimming cost V 7 bases and J 4 bases, with 18 bases left between them. Germline assignment: CDR1 SGHRS and CDR2 YFSETQ. This CDR3 contains 14 residues. This CDR3 reads CASRGTEGGYEQYF. The CDR3 coding sequence is TGCGCCAGCCGAGGGACCGAAGGGGGATACGAGCAGTACTTC.

V gene TRBV28 combines with J gene TRBJ1-5; the match to TRBD1 covers 9 bases. This CDR3 is built from 14 residues. V lost 6 bases to trimming and J lost 6 bases; unmatched junction nucleotides: 6. Germline CDR1 MDHEN, CDR2 SYDVKM. CDR3 DNA: TGTGCCAGCAGCTGGGACAGGGTGATTCAGCCCCAGCATTTT. Encoded protein: CASSWDRVIQPQHF.